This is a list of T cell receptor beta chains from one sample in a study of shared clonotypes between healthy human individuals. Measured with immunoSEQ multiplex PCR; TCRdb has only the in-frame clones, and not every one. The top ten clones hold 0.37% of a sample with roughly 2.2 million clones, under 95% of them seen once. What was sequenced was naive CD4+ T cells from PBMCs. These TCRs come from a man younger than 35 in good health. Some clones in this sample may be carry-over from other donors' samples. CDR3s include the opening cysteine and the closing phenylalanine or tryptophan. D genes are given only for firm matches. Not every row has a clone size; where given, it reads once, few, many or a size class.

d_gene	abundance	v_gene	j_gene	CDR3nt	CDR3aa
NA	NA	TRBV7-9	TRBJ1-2	TGTGCCAGCAGCTTGACGGGCCAGGGAAACTATGGCTACACCTTC	CASSLTGQGNYGYTF
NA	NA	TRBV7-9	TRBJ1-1	TGTGCCAGCAGCCCAAGCTTATTAACTGAAGCTTTCTTT	CASSPSLLTEAFF
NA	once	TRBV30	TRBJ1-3	TGTGCCTGGAGTTACGGGGGCGCTGGAAACACCATATATTTT	CAWSYGGAGNTIYF
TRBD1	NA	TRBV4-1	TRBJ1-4	TGCGCCAGCAGCCAAGATGGGACAGGGTATGAAAAACTGTTTTTT	CASSQDGTGYEKLFF
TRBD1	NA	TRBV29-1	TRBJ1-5	TGCAGCGTTGTCGGGACAGGGATTAATCAGCCCCAGCATTTT	CSVVGTGINQPQHF
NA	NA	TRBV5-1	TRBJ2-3	TGCGCCAGCAGCCCCGGGAGCAGCGGCACAGATACGCAGTATTTT	CASSPGSSGTDTQYF
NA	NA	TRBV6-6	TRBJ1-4	TGTGCCAGCAGTTACTCCTCCGGAGGAGGTGAAAAACTGTTTTTT	CASSYSSGGGEKLFF
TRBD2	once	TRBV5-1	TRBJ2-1	TGCGCCAGCAGCTTGGGGGTAGCGGGAGGAAGTGAGCAGTTCTTC	CASSLGVAGGSEQFF
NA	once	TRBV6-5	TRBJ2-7	TGTGCCAGCAGTTACGTCTTCGAGGGGAGGGAGCAGTACTTC	CASSYVFEGREQYF
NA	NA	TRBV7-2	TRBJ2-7	TGTGCCAGCAGCCCCAGGGTTATAGGCGAGCAGTACTTC	CASSPRVIGEQYF
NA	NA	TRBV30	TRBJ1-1	TGTGCCTGGAGTGCGACAGGGAACACTGAAGCTTTCTTT	CAWSATGNTEAFF
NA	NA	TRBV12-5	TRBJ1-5	TGTGCTAGTGCTCAGGACCTTATAAATCAGCCCCAGCATTTT	CASAQDLINQPQHF
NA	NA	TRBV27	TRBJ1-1	TGTGCCAGCAGTTGGAACGTCAGACATCGCACTGAAGCTTTCTTT	CASSWNVRHRTEAFF
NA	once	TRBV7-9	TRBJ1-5	TGTGCCAGCAGCCGAGCTTCAGGCTACAATCAGCCCCAGCATTTT	CASSRASGYNQPQHF
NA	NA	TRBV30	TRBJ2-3	TGTGCCTGGAGTGAACAGCTAACCCTCACAGATACGCAGTATTTT	CAWSEQLTLTDTQYF
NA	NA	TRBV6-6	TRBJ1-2	TGTGCCAGCAGTTACTCCGCGGAGTTCTACACCTTC	CASSYSAEFYTF
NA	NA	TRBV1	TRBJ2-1	TGCACCAGCAGCCAAGATCGTGGTAACGTCTTGGACAATGAGCAGTTCTTC	CTSSQDRGNVLDNEQFF
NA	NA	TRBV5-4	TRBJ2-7	TGTGCCAGCAGCTTGGCCGGATCCTACGAGCAGTACTTC	CASSLAGSYEQYF
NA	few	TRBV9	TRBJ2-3	TGTGCCAGCAGCGTAGCAGGGAGCACAGATACGCAGTATTTT	CASSVAGSTDTQYF
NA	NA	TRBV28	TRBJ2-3	TGTGCCAGTGGGGGACACAGCACAGATACGCAGTATTTT	CASGGHSTDTQYF
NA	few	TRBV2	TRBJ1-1	TGTGCCAGCAGTGTGAGGAGGGTCCCGAACACTGAAGCTTTCTTT	CASSVRRVPNTEAFF
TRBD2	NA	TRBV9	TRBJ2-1	TGTGCCAGCAGCCGCGGGACTAGCGGGCCTAGCTCCTACAATGAGCAGTTCTTC	CASSRGTSGPSSYNEQFF
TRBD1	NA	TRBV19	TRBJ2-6	TGTGCCAGTAGTATAATAACAGGGGGTCGACCTGGGGCCAACGTCCTGACTTTC	CASSIITGGRPGANVLTF
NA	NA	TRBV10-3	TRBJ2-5	TGTGCCATCAGTGAATCGGAAATTAAAGAGACCCAGTACTTC	CAISESEIKETQYF
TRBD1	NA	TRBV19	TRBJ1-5	TGTGCCAGTAGTCCCGGGACAGGGAGGCATCAGCCCCAGCATTTT	CASSPGTGRHQPQHF
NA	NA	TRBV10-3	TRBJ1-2	TGTGCCATCAGTGAGCAGGCCGGGGGACTTGGCTACACCTTC	CAISEQAGGLGYTF
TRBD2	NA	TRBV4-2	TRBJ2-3	TGTGCCAGCAGCCACCTACTAGCGGACGGCACAGATACGCAGTATTTT	CASSHLLADGTDTQYF
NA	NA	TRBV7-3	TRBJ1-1	TGTGCCAGCAGCTCCACAGGGAACACTGAAGCTTTCTTT	CASSSTGNTEAFF
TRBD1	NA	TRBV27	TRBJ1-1	TGTGCCAGCAGTCTATACAGGGGTGGGAACACTGAAGCTTTCTTT	CASSLYRGGNTEAFF
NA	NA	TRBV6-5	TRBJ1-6	TGTGCCAGCAGTTACTCGGGGTTCTCACCCCTCCACTTT	CASSYSGFSPLHF
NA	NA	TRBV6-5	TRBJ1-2	TGTGCCAGCAGTCAGGGCAACTATGGCTACACCTTC	CASSQGNYGYTF